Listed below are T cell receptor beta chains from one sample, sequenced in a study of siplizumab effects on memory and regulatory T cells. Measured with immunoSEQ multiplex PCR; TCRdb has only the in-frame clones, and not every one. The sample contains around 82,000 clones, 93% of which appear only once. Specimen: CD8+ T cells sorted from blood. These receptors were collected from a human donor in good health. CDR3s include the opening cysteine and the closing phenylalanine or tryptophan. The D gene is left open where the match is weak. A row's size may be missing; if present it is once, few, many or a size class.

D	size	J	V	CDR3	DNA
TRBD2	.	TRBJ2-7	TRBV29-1	CSVEIAGAQTYEQYF	TGCAGCGTTGAAATAGCGGGGGCCCAAACCTACGAGCAGTACTTC
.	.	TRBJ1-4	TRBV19	CASSSGVANEKLFF	TGTGCCAGTAGTAGCGGGGTGGCTAATGAAAAACTGTTTTTT
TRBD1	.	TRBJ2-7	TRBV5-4	CASTPDRYNEQYF	TGTGCCAGCACCCCGGACAGGTACAACGAGCAGTACTTC
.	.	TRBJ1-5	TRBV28	CASSFRYSNQPQHF	TGTGCCAGCAGTTTCCGGTATAGCAATCAGCCCCAGCATTTT
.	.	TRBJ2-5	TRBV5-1	CASRPFGQGKETQYF	TGCGCCAGCAGGCCGTTTGGGCAGGGAAAGGAGACCCAGTACTTC
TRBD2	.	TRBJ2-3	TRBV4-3	CASSQDRTSGGQYTQYF	TGCGCCAGCAGCCAAGATCGGACTAGCGGGGGGCAATATACGCAGTATTTT
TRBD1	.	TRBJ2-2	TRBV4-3	CASSLGQGTGELFF	TGCGCCAGCAGCCTGGGACAGGGCACCGGGGAGCTGTTTTTT
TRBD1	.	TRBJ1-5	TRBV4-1	CASSQFGTGDQPQHF	TGCGCCAGCAGCCAATTTGGGACAGGGGATCAGCCCCAGCATTTT
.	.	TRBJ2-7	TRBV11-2	CASSQKPGLGTYEQYF	TGTGCCAGCAGCCAAAAACCGGGACTGGGAACCTACGAGCAGTACTTC
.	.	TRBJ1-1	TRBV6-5	CASSSGRAEAFF	TGTGCCAGCAGCTCCGGACGTGCTGAAGCTTTCTTT
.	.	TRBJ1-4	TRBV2	CASSQGLGGEGEKLFF	TGTGCCAGCAGCCAAGGGCTGGGAGGGGAAGGGGAAAAACTGTTTTTT
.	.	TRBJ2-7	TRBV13	CASSHLSYEQYF	TGTGCCAGCAGCCACCTTTCCTACGAGCAGTACTTC
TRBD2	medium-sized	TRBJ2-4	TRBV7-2	CASSSPGGRKNIQYF	TGTGCCAGCAGCTCCCCGGGGGGGAGGAAAAACATTCAGTACTTC
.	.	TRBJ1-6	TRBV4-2	CASSQDSWDPSSPLHF	TGTGCCAGCAGCCAAGATTCGTGGGATCCGTCTTCACCCCTCCACTTT
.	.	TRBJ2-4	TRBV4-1	CASSRGRLAKNIQYF	TGCGCCAGCAGCCGGGGACGGCTAGCCAAAAACATTCAGTACTTC
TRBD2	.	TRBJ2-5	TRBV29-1	CSGEGLVQETQYF	TGCAGCGGAGAGGGACTAGTCCAAGAGACCCAGTACTTC
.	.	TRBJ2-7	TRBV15	CATSMYRDYEQYF	TGTGCCACCAGTATGTACAGGGACTACGAGCAGTACTTC
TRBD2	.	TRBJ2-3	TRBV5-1	CASSFRDWGGGATDTQYF	TGCGCCAGCAGCTTCAGGGACTGGGGCGGGGGGGCGACAGATACGCAGTATTTT
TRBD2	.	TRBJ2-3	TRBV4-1	CASSQSGGGGRTDTQYF	TGCGCCAGCAGCCAGTCGGGGGGCGGGGGGCGCACAGATACGCAGTATTTT
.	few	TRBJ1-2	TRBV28	CATSVTANYGYTF	TGTGCCACGTCAGTGACAGCTAACTATGGCTACACCTTC
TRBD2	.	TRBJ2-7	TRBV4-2	CASSQGDSGVGSGEQYF	TGTGCCAGCAGCCAAGGGGATAGCGGGGTGGGATCGGGGGAGCAGTACTTC
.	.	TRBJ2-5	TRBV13	CASRGGQETQYF	TGTGCCAGCAGAGGAGGCCAAGAGACCCAGTACTTC
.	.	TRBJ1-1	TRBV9	CASSVVTDTEAFF	TGTGCCAGCAGCGTAGTGACCGACACTGAAGCTTTCTTT
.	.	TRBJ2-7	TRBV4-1	CASSQGVGSYEQYF	TGCGCCAGCAGCCAAGGTGTGGGGTCCTACGAGCAGTACTTC
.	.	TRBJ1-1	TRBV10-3	CATVGARENTEAFF	TGTGCCACCGTAGGGGCACGGGAGAACACTGAAGCTTTCTTT
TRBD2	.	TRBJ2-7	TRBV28	CASSPRLAGVSYEQYF	TGTGCCAGCAGTCCCCGACTAGCGGGGGTGTCTTACGAGCAGTACTTC
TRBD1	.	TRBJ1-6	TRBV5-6	CASSTGTENSPLHF	TGTGCCAGCAGCACCGGGACAGAGAATTCACCCCTCCACTTT
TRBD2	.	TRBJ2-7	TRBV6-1	CASSEIRGDSYEQYF	TGTGCCAGCAGTGAAATCCGGGGGGACTCCTACGAGCAGTACTTC
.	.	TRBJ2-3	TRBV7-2	CASSLVGGAGTDTQYF	TGTGCCAGCAGCTTAGTGGGGGGCGCGGGCACAGATACGCAGTATTTT
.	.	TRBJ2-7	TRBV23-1	CASSPPLAEHF	TGCGCCAGCAGTCCCCCCCTAGCCGAGCACTTC